Listed here is a single T cell receptor beta chain. What it binds is unknown. The CDR3 length is 15 residues. Germline V gene lookup returns CDR1 SGHTA and CDR2 FQGTGA. J was trimmed by 2 bases and V by 5 bases; bases with no gene match: 5. The data are from a study of shared clonotypes between healthy human individuals. Findings and caveats of the study: Generation probabilities of non-shared clonotypes were lower (relative to those shared by all four donors). Clonotype sharing among donors, it was expected, would be affected by sequencing depth. Genetic and exposure-history diversity was limited by the few donors.

The table came from immunoSEQ multiplex PCR; TCRdb's copy has only in-frame clones and leaves some out. The top ten hold 0.36% of the sample, which has 1.4 million or so clones, 98% to 99% seen once. Source material: naive CD4+ T cells sorted from blood. Regarding subset: CD45RA+ positively selected. The V and J genes are TRBV7-3 and TRBJ2-3; 9 positions agree with TRBD2. This TCR was sampled from a man aged 25 to 40 in good health. The DNA of the CDR3 is TGTGCCAGCAGCCAATCTAGCGGGAACACAGATACGCAGTATTTT. Its protein product is CASSQSSGNTDTQYF.